The 10 T cell receptor beta chains listed next were all sequenced from one sample in a study of blood T cells in healthy people across ages. A second PCR of about 7 to 12 cycles used a sample-barcoded 5' primer and a J-beta primer mix. TCRdb passed the 5' RACE reads through MiXCR, listing each CDR3 protein once. The table shows roughly 2 million distinct CDR3 sequences, with just under 50% occurring only once. The source material was blood. All receptors derive from a woman aged 40-49 years in good health.

V gene TRBV28 combines with J gene TRBJ1-1, with TRBD1 as a possible D gene (5 bases). Looked up from germline, CDR1 is MDHEN and CDR2 is SYDVKM. The CDR3 extends over 13 amino acids. Deletions cut 7 bases from V and 10 bases from J, with 19 bases between. The CDR3 is CASTSRGIRRAFF. In nucleotides, the CDR3 is TGTGCCAGCACCTCGCGGGGCATTCGGAGAGCTTTCTTT.

Only a few counts were recorded for this clonotype. CDR3 sequence: CASSPTSLRGDPNEQFF. The CDR3 coding sequence is TGCGCCAGCAGCCCCACCTCTTTGCGGGGGGATCCCAATGAGCAGTTCTTC. This chain connects TRBV4-1 to TRBJ2-1, with 8 positions matching TRBD2. Germline V gene data show CDR1 as MGHRA and CDR2 as YSYEKL. V shed 4 bases, J shed 6 bases, and the junction held 14 bases outside the gene matches. The CDR3 contains 17 residues.

This clonotype was seen more than once but under ten times. The chain joins TRBV6-1 to TRBJ2-7; 7 bases agree with TRBD1. CDR3 length: 15 amino acids. The trim removed 4 bases at V and 2 bases at J, leaving 8 bases unmatched. Germline lookup yields CDR1 MNHNS and CDR2 SASEGT. CDR3 sequence: CASSVTGTATYEQYF. The CDR3 DNA is TGTGCCAGCAGTGTCACCGGGACAGCAACCTACGAGCAGTACTTC.

Only a few counts were recorded for this clonotype. The J gene is TRBJ2-1, the V gene TRBV7-2; tentative D call: TRBD2 (6 bases). The DNA end is more similar to TRBJ2-7, so the J call may be wrong. Germline CDR1 reads SGHTA; CDR2 reads FQGNSA. The CDR3 is 16 amino acids. The CDR3 DNA sequence: TGTGCCAGCAGCCGACAGCCGGGGTTAGCGGTTTACGAGCAGTACTTC. Translation gives CASSRQPGLAVYEQYF.

This clonotype was seen only a few times. The rearrangement joins TRBV27 to TRBJ2-1; 9 positions match TRBD1. Germline V gene lookup returns CDR1 MNHEY and CDR2 SMNVEV (reference sequence). V lost 4 bases, J lost 7 bases, and 11 bases stayed unmatched. The CDR3 spans 16 residues. CDR3 protein: CASSWVGQGRGNEQFF. In DNA form, the CDR3 reads TGTGCCAGCAGTTGGGTGGGACAGGGTCGGGGAAATGAGCAGTTCTTC.

This clonotype came up a few times. CDR3 loop: CATRTWTYNEQFF. In nucleotides, the CDR3 is TGTGCCACCCGCACTTGGACATACAATGAGCAGTTCTTC. The chain links TRBV6-1 to TRBJ2-1; D might be TRBD1 (5 bases). Germline V gene sequence: CDR1 MNHNS, CDR2 SASEGT. V lost 10 bases and J lost 4, with 14 bases in between. The CDR3 runs to 13 residues.

This sequence joins TRBV6-5 and TRBJ2-1; 12 bases are shared with TRBD2. CDR3 length equals 15 residues. J lost 8 bases, V lost 6 bases, and 8 bases had no gene match. Per germline, CDR1 MNHEY and CDR2 SVGAGI. The CDR3 coding sequence is TGTGCCAGCAGGACAACGACTAGCGGGGGTGATGAGCAGTTCTTC. Its protein product is CASRTTTSGGDEQFF.

The V and J genes are TRBV5-1 and TRBJ2-2; D may be TRBD1 (6 bases). CDR3 size: 16 residues. Germline lookup yields CDR1 SGHRS and CDR2 YFSETQ. V lost 0 bases to trimming and J lost 5 bases, with 14 bases between them. The CDR3 DNA is TGCGCCAGCAGCTTGGTAGCAGGGGAAGGGACCGGGGAGCTGTTTTTT. Translated, it gives CASSLVAGEGTGELFF.

The chain is built from TRBV9 and TRBJ1-2, with D hard to call. Germline CDR1 reads SGDLS; CDR2 reads YYNGEE. V lost 5 bases, J lost 4 bases, and 9 bases lay in between. CDR3 size: 12 residues. The CDR3 bases are TGTGCCAGCAGTAGTTATAGCTATGGCTACACCTTC. Residues: CASSSYSYGYTF.

For this clonotype: Sequence at one end of the junction differs from germline and may be a read error. J is TRBJ2-5 and V is TRBV20-1, with D perhaps TRBD1 or TRBD2 (6 bases each). The CDR3 runs 14 residues. Germline assignment: CDR1 DFQATT and CDR2 SNEGSKA (reference sequence). The CDR3 protein is CSARVRGRPETQSF. CDR3 sequence (DNA): TGCAGTGCTAGAGTTCGGGGGCGCCCAGAGACCCAGTCCTTC.